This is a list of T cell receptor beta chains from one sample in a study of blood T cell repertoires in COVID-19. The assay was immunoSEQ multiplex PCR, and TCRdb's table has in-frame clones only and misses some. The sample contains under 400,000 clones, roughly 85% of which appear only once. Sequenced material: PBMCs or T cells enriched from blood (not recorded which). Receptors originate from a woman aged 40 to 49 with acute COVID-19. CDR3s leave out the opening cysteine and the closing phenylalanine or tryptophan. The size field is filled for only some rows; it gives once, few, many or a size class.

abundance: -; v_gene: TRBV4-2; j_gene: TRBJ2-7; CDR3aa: ASSLDLRNEQY
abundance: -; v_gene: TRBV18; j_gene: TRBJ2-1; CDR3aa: ASSPQMTTRGEGNEQF
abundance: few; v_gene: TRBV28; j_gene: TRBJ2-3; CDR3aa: ASSELGGTDTQY
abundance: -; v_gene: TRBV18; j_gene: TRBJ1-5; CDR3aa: ASSPPGQGKQPQH
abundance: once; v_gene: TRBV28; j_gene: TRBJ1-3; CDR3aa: ASSLPDRGRNTIY
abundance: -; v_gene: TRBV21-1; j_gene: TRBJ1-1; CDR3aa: ASSSTGGVCCTEAF
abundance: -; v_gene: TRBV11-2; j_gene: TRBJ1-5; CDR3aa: ASRREVGQPQH
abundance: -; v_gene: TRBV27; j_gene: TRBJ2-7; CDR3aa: ASKRREGGYEQY
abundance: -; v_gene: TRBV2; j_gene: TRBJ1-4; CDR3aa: ASIFRSATNEKLF
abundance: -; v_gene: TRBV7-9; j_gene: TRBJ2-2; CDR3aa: ASSSSTGDGELF
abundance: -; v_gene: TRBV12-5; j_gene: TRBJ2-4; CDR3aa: ASGLVLDRGAKNIQY
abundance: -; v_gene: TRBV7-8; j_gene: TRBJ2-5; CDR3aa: ASSLGGTETQY
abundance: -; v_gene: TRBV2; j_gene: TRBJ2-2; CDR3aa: ASQVTGTGELF
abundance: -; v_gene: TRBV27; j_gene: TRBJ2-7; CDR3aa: ASSSGLPRLSYEQY
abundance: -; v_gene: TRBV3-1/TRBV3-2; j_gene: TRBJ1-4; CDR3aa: ASSQTRESLF
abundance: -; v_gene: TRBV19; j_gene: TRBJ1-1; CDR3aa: ASRGQGNTEAF
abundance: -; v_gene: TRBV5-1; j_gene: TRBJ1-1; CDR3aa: ANSLWGGGTEAF
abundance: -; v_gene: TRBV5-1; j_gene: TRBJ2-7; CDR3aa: ASSLEPGTGNYEQY
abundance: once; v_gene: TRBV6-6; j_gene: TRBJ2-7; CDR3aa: ASSSGTGVDLYEQY
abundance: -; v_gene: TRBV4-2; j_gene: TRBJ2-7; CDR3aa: ASSQREDSYEQY
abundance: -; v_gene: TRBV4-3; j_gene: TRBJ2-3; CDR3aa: ASSQDRRAGYTDTQY
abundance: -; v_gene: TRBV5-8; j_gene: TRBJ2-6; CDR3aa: ASSLEAEISGANVLT
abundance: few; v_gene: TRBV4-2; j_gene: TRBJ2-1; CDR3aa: ASSQGSGQGARNEQF
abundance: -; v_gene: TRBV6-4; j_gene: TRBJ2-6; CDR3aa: ASSEQGSGANVLT
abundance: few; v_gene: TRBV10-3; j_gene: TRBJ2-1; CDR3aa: AISNRVANEQF
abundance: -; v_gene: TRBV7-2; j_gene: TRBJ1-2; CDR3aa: ASSLGESEGYT
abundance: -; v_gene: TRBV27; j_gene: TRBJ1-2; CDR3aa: ASSLGTGQGRYGYT
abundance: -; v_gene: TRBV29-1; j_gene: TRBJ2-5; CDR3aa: SVKQGAGTQY
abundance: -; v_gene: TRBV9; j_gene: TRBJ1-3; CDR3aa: ASSVAPSSGNTIY
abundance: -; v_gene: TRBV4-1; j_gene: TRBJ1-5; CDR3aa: ASSQDRFGTGDSNQPQH
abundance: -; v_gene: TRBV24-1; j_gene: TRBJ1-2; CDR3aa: ATSEYLYGYT
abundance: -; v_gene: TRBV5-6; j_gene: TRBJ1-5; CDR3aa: ASRPAGGEEYSNQPQH
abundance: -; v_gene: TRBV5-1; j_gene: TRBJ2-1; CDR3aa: ASKRTSGTRLLYNEQF
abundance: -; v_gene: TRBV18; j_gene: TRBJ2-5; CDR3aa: ASSPADRGWQETQY
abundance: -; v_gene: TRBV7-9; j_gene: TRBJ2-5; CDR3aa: ASSSLLDRSAETQY
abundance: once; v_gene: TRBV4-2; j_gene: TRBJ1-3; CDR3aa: ASSQDVGVLSGNTIY
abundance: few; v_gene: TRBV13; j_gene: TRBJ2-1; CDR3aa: ASSLQGAGYNEQF
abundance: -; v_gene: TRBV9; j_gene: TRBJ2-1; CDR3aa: ASSPTWAPSYNEQF
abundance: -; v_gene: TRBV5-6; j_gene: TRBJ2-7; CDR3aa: ASIAGTGSPYYEQY
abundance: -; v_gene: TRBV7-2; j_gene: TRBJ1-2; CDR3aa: ASSTAGQKGHGYT
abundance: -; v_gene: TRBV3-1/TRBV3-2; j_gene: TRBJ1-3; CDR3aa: ASSQQYNTIY
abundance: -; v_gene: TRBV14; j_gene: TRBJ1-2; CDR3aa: ASSFPGSYGYT
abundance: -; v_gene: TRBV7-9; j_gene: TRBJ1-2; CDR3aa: ASSPRTGIYGYT
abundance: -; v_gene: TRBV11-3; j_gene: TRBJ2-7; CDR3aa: ASSLGASGRHEQY
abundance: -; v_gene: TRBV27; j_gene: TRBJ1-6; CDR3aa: ASTRRTGGSYNSPLH
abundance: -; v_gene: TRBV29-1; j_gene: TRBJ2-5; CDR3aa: SVGTGGIETQY
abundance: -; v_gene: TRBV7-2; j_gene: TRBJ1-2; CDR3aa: ASSQGHLRSGYT
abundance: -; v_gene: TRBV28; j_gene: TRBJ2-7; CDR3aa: ASSFLTGLSYEQY
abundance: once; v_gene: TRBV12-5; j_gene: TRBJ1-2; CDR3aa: ASGLADTPNYGYT
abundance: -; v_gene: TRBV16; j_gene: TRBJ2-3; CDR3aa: ASSLSPSSPRGDTQY
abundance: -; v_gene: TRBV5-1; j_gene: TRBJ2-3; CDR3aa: ASSFDTSTDTQY
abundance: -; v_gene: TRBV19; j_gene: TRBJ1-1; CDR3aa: ATTEDRVGPEAF
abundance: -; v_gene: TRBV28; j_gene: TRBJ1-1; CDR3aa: ASIPPGAGNTEAF
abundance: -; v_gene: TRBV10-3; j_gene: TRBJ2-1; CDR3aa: AISSDSPSYNEQF
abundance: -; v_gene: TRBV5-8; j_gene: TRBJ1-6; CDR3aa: ASSFRGSGTANSPLH